This TCR beta chain derives from a study of blood T cell repertoires in COVID-19 (dated by TCRdb to the early 2020s). About the investigation overall: Collaborator samples came from the United States, Italy and Spain and covered acute and convalescent phases of COVID-19. The material from the prospective study consisted of cDNA or gDNA derived from T cells, B-cell-depleted T cells, or PBMCs. Deeply sampled blood TCRbeta repertoires from subjects exposed to, actively infected with, or recovered from COVID-19 were included in the dataset. The repertoires were released in a freely available public database meant as a resource for research on the immune response to SARS-CoV-2. Samples were obtained from the ongoing ImmuneRACE study (first 160 participants) and from approximately 1,200 subjects provided by 6 global collaborators. The sample metadata nearly always contained a de-identified subject ID, COVID-19 status, age in years and sex. Where HLA class I and class II types were available, the types were taken from metadata supplied by the sample provider, not from assay-based typing. Points the paper makes about the study in general: The quantity of clinical and demographic metadata differed by source and by participant and was supplied without curation.

Enrolling through a virtual design, the prospective study's participants ranged in age from roughly 18 to 95 years and lived across roughly 23 United States geographic areas. In the prospective study, cohorts were assigned on the basis of participant-reported clinical history obtained from a screening survey and a study questionnaire. Recovered participants in ImmuneRACE Cohort 3 were defined as having two consecutive negative NP/OP PCR tests, clearance from a healthcare professional, or resolution of symptoms. Mobile phlebotomists in the prospective study collected whole blood, serum and a nasopharyngeal or oropharyngeal swab from every participant. Additional blood draws and questionnaires over an approximately two-month period could optionally be provided by prospective study participants. Prospective study blood samples were shipped either frozen or at room temperature before DNA extraction.

TCRbeta CDR3 regions were amplified from genomic DNA by means of the immunoSEQ Assay, a bias-controlled multiplex PCR. The study's processing was this. Within the assay, amplification of reference gene primers was used to estimate how many nucleated cells each sample contained. To quantify the absolute abundance of each unique TCRbeta CDR3 rearrangement, sequence reads were collapsed and filtered. For each sample, productive Simpson clonality was calculated as the square root of Simpson's diversity index across productive rearrangements. TCRdb provides this immuneACCESS table in a form limited to in-frame rearrangements. Some clones are lacking; in checked studies, under half of them reflect an unresolved V gene, and why the rest are absent is not known. The V and J calls and the clone size are those of that table, but D and trimming were determined from the DNA. Across this sample there are around 250,000 clones, with around 87% seen only once. The ten largest account for around 1.6% of the sample.

CDR1 and CDR2 are read off the germline V gene as SGHRS and YFSETQ. Including the terminal cysteine and phenylalanine, the CDR3 comprises 18 residues. The entry retains the CDR3 DNA only, 54 bases that are in frame from base 1. Trimming takes 2 bases off V and 0 bases off J; junction bases not matched to a gene: 9. Comment on this clone: It has no known antigen specificity. No much larger clone is present one base from it, and per-base qualities are unavailable.

Sample: PBMCs or T cells enriched from blood (not recorded which). The chain links TRBV5-1 with TRBJ1-4, and TRBD1 aligns with 8 junction nucleotides. The receptor was isolated from a woman between 50 and 59 years old who had recovered from COVID-19. The DNA reads TGCGCCAGCAGCTTCGACAGGGGAAAGGGGGCAACTAATGAAAAACTGTTTTTT. This yields the protein CASSFDRGKGATNEKLFF.